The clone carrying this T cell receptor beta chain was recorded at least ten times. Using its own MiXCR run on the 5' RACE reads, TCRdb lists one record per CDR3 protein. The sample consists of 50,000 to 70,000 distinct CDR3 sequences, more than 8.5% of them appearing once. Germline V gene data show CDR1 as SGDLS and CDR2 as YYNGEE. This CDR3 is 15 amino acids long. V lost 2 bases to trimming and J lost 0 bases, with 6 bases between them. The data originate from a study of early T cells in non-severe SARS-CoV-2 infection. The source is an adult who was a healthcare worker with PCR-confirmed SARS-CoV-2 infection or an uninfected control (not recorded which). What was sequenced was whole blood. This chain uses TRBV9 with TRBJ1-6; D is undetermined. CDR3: CASSVWDSYNSPLHF. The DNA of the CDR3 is TGTGCCAGCAGCGTTTGGGACTCCTATAATTCACCCCTCCACTTT.